This T cell receptor beta chain was identified in a study of OX40 agonist ivuxolimab in advanced cancers. The CDR3 covers 15 residues. The V gene lost 1 base and the J gene lost 0 bases, with 8 bases spanning the gap. Germline values: CDR1 MGHRA, CDR2 YSYEKL. Here immunoSEQ multiplex PCR was the method, and the copy in TCRdb shows in-frame clones only, minus some. Here the sample spans some 46,000 clones, 70% to 90% being singletons. The sequences come from CD4+ or CD8+ T cells sorted from blood, collected in a trial of the OX40 agonist ivuxolimab. The sequence was collected from an adult with an advanced solid tumor such as melanoma, head and neck, liver or kidney cancer. The chain uses TRBV4-1 and TRBJ2-3; D is ambiguous. The chain's CDR3 is CASSQVPASTDTQYF. The CDR3 DNA follows: TGCGCCAGCAGCCAAGTCCCGGCTAGCACAGATACGCAGTATTTT.